These T cell receptor beta chains were read from a single sample in a study of blood T cell repertoires in COVID-19. The data were produced by immunoSEQ multiplex PCR, yet TCRdb's version contains in-frame clones alone and is incomplete. This table holds approximately 100,000 clones, around 85% found once. The sequenced material came from peripheral blood. The source is a man older than 75 with acute or convalescent COVID-19. Both conserved end residues are part of each CDR3. D genes are given only for firm matches. Clone size is given for some rows only: seen once, a few or many times, or a class if the clone is expanded.

>TRBJ2-6|few|TRBV6-6|TRBD1
TGTGCCACCGACACAACAGGGGTTGGGGCCAACGTCCTGACTTTC
CATDTTGVGANVLTF
>TRBJ2-2|-|TRBV20-1|-
TGCAGTGCTACGGGTACCGGGGAGCTGTTTTTT
CSATGTGELFF
>TRBJ2-2|-|TRBV28|-
TGTGCCAGCAGTTTCTGGACAGCTTCGAACACCGGGGAGCTGTTTTTT
CASSFWTASNTGELFF
>TRBJ2-1|-|TRBV10-3|TRBD2
TGTGCCACCGTAGAATTAGCGGGAGGGGGAAATGAGCAGTTCTTC
CATVELAGGGNEQFF
>TRBJ2-7|-|TRBV28|TRBD1
TGTGCCAGCAGTTTACTTGGGACAGTCTACGAGCAGTACTTC
CASSLLGTVYEQYF
>TRBJ1-2|-|TRBV5-1|-
TGCGCCAGCAGCTTGAGGGCAGGGCCCAACTATGGCTACACCTTC
CASSLRAGPNYGYTF
>TRBJ1-5|once|TRBV28|-
TGTGCCTGCTCGGTAGGCGCCAGGAGCAATCAGCCCCAGCATTTT
CACSVGARSNQPQHF
>TRBJ2-4|once|TRBV7-6|TRBD1
TGTGCCAGCAGCTTAGTCGGGACACAGGGGAAAAACATTCAGTACTTC
CASSLVGTQGKNIQYF
>TRBJ2-7|-|TRBV19|-
TGTGCCACCAAATCAGCGGTAGTGGGCTACGAGCAGTACTTC
CATKSAVVGYEQYF
>TRBJ2-7|-|TRBV5-4|-
TGTGCCAGCAGCTACCGGGACAAATCCTACGAGCAGTACTTC
CASSYRDKSYEQYF
>TRBJ2-7|-|TRBV15|-
TGTGCCACCAGCAGAGATCCCCGGGGGATGGGCGAGCAGTACTTC
CATSRDPRGMGEQYF
>TRBJ1-4|-|TRBV27|-
TGTGCCAGCAGTCTAAACCTCGGACATACCGAAAAACTGTTTTTT
CASSLNLGHTEKLFF
>TRBJ1-1|-|TRBV4-3|TRBD1
TGCGCCAGCAGCCAAGACTTACCTCGGACAGGGAGTACTGAAGCTTTCTTT
CASSQDLPRTGSTEAFF
>TRBJ2-1|-|TRBV11-3|-
TGTGCCAGCAGCTTAGATGAGGCGGGGTACAATGAGCAGTTCTTC
CASSLDEAGYNEQFF
>TRBJ2-5|-|TRBV19|TRBD1
TGTGCCAGTAGTATAGAGACGGGACAGGGTAGGGAGACCCAGTACTTC
CASSIETGQGRETQYF
>TRBJ2-6|-|TRBV29-1|-
TGCAGCGTGACAGGCGGCTTCAGCTCTGGGGCCAACGTCCTGACTTTC
CSVTGGFSSGANVLTF
>TRBJ1-4|-|TRBV10-3|-
TGTGCCATCAGTCCAAACGGGAGGGAAAGGGGGGAAAAACTGTTTTTT
CAISPNGRERGEKLFF
>TRBJ2-3|-|TRBV3-1/TRBV3-2|-
TGTGCCAGCAGTCTCTTACGGGTCACAGATACGCAGTATTTT
CASSLLRVTDTQYF
>TRBJ1-4|-|TRBV27|-
TGTGCCAGCAGTTTTTTTCGTGACTCTAATGAAAAACTGTTTTTT
CASSFFRDSNEKLFF
>TRBJ2-2|-|TRBV7-8|-
TGTGCCAGCAGCTACGGGGATAGTCACACCGGGGAGCTGTTTTTT
CASSYGDSHTGELFF
>TRBJ2-7|few|TRBV5-6|TRBD1
TGTGCCAGCAGCCGGACAGGGCCTCGCGAGCAGTACTTC
CASSRTGPREQYF
>TRBJ2-4|-|TRBV7-9|-
TGTGCCAGCAGCTTAGCGATGCAGGGACTAGCCAAAAACATTCAGTACTTC
CASSLAMQGLAKNIQYF
>TRBJ2-2|-|TRBV5-5|-
TGTGCCAGCAGCTTGGAGGGGTTCGCGAACACCGGGGAGCTGTTTTTT
CASSLEGFANTGELFF
>TRBJ1-2|-|TRBV24-1|TRBD1
TGTGCCACCAGTAATTCAGGGGGCTATGGCTACACCTTC
CATSNSGGYGYTF
>TRBJ2-5|-|TRBV7-5|-
TGTGCCAGAAGCTTCCATAGGGGTGTTGGGCAGACCCAGTACTTC
CARSFHRGVGQTQYF
>TRBJ2-1|-|TRBV19|-
TGTGCCAGTAGTCCCCCATACAATGAGCAGTTCTTC
CASSPPYNEQFF
>TRBJ2-7|few|TRBV7-9|TRBD1
TGTGCCAGCAGCTATCCGGGACAGGGAAACTACGAGCAGTACTTC
CASSYPGQGNYEQYF
>TRBJ2-1|-|TRBV27|TRBD1
TGTGCCAGCAGTCCTCTACCTCCGGGACAGGGGGCAAAGAGCTCCTACAATGAGCAGTTCTTC
CASSPLPPGQGAKSSYNEQFF
>TRBJ1-6|-|TRBV7-9|-
TGTGCCAGCAGCTTAACACAGGGAGATTCACCCCTCCACTTT
CASSLTQGDSPLHF
>TRBJ1-5|few|TRBV5-1|-
TGCGCCAGCAGCTTGGGGGGGGGACGCAATCAGCCCCAGCATTTT
CASSLGGGRNQPQHF
>TRBJ2-5|-|TRBV7-8|TRBD1
TGTGCCAGCAGCTTCACCGGGACAGGGGGCGGGGAGACCCAGTACTTC
CASSFTGTGGGETQYF
>TRBJ2-1|-|TRBV12-3/TRBV12-4|TRBD1
TGTGCCAGCAGTTTCGGGACAGGGATGTTCTTC
CASSFGTGMFF
>TRBJ2-7|-|TRBV28|TRBD2
TGTGCCAGCAGTTCCCCCGGCAAAAGCGGGAGAGTCTACGAGCAGTACTTC
CASSSPGKSGRVYEQYF
>TRBJ2-5|-|TRBV7-2|TRBD2
TGTGCCAGCAGCTCAGGTCCCCTAGCGGTACGGGAGACCCAGTACTTC
CASSSGPLAVRETQYF
>TRBJ1-1|-|TRBV6-4|-
TGTGCCAGCAGGACGGATGAGGTCTCTGAAGCTTTCTTT
CASRTDEVSEAFF
>TRBJ1-1|-|TRBV5-1|-
TGCGCCAGCAGCTTGGATACAGCCCCGAACACTGAAGCTTTCTTT
CASSLDTAPNTEAFF
>TRBJ2-7|-|TRBV5-6|-
TGTGCCAGCAGCATCGGGACCTACGAGCAGTACTTC
CASSIGTYEQYF
>TRBJ2-2|once|TRBV28|-
TGTGCCAGCAGTCAGACAGCGAACACCGGGGAGCTGTTTTTT
CASSQTANTGELFF
>TRBJ2-7|-|TRBV1|-
TGCACCAGCAGCGGGCGGACTAGCCTAATAACCTACGAGCAGTACTTC
CTSSGRTSLITYEQYF
>TRBJ2-1|-|TRBV29-1|TRBD2
TGCAGCGTTGAAGTGGTAGCGGGGTACAATGAGCAGTTCTTC
CSVEVVAGYNEQFF
>TRBJ1-2|-|TRBV7-2|-
TGTGCCGGCCGTTGGGGGCCTTTCTATGGCTACACCTTC
CAGRWGPFYGYTF
>TRBJ2-3|-|TRBV5-1|-
TGCGCCAGCAGCGTATACAGGGATAGCACAGATACGCAGTATTTT
CASSVYRDSTDTQYF
>TRBJ2-7|-|TRBV9|TRBD1
TGTGCCAGCAGCGGGGACAGGGTCGCCTACGAGCAGTACTTC
CASSGDRVAYEQYF
>TRBJ2-5|once|TRBV9|-
TGTGCCAGCAGCCCAGATCAGGGAGAGACCCAGTACTTC
CASSPDQGETQYF
>TRBJ2-5|-|TRBV14|TRBD1
TGTGCCAGCAGCCAAGGACAGGGGCCTGCAGGGACCCAGTACTTC
CASSQGQGPAGTQYF
>TRBJ2-5|-|TRBV9|TRBD2
TGTGCCAGCAGCCTGGGGCTAGCGGAACACCAAGAGACCCAGTACTTC
CASSLGLAEHQETQYF
>TRBJ2-7|-|TRBV19|-
TGTGCCAGTAGCGGCCACAGGGAGAGCGAGCAGTACTTC
CASSGHRESEQYF
>TRBJ2-7|-|TRBV27|TRBD1
TGTGCCAGCAGTTTTCGGACCCCTGAATCCGGGACAGAGTACGAGCAGTACTTC
CASSFRTPESGTEYEQYF
>TRBJ1-2|-|TRBV6-5|TRBD1
TGTGCCAGCAGTTCCTCGCGGGGACAGGGAAAGAACACCTTC
CASSSSRGQGKNTF
>TRBJ1-2|-|TRBV6-5|-
TGTGCCAGCACCCCCTCCGGAGGGGCTGGCTACACCTTC
CASTPSGGAGYTF
>TRBJ2-5|once|TRBV6-5|TRBD2
TGTGCCAGCACCCAGACTAGCGGGAGAGGAGAGACCCAGTACTTC
CASTQTSGRGETQYF
>TRBJ1-4|-|TRBV2|-
TGTGCCAGCAGCTCAGGGCGTGGGGAAAAACTGTTTTTT
CASSSGRGEKLFF
>TRBJ1-6|-|TRBV5-1|-
TGCGCCAGCAGCTTGCAGGAGGGTCGGGCTTCACCCCTCCACTTT
CASSLQEGRASPLHF
>TRBJ2-3|once|TRBV7-9|-
TGTGCCAGCAGCTTATCACTTACAGATACGCAGTATTTT
CASSLSLTDTQYF
>TRBJ2-1|-|TRBV11-3|TRBD2
TGTGCCAGCAGTCCCGGGACTAGCGGGGCTAATGAGCAGTTCTTC
CASSPGTSGANEQFF
>TRBJ1-3|-|TRBV6-2/TRBV6-3|-
TGTGCCAGCAGTTACCCCCCCGGAGCTGGAAACACCATATATTTT
CASSYPPGAGNTIYF